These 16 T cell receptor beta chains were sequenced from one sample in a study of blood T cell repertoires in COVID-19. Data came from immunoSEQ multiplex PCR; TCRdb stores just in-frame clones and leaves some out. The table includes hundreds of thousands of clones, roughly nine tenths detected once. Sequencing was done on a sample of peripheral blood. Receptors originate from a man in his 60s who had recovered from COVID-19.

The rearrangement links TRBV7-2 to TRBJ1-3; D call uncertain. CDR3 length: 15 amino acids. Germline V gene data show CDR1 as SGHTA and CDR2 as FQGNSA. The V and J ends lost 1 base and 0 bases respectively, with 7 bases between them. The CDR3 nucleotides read TGTGCCAGCAGCTTAGGTCAGTTCTCTGGAAACACCATATATTTT. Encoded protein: CASSLGQFSGNTIYF.

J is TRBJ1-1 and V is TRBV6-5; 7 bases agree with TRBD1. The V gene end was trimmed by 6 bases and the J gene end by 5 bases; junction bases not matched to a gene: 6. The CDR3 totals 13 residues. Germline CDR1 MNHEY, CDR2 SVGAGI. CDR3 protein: CASRRDSATEAFF. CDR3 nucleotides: TGTGCCAGCAGGAGGGACAGCGCTACTGAAGCTTTCTTT.

For the CDR3, the DNA is TGTGCCAGCAGTCGACTAGCGGGAGCCTACGAGCAGTACTTC. Its protein product is CASSRLAGAYEQYF. This chain links TRBV6-2 or TRBV6-3 with TRBJ2-7; TRBD2 agrees at 12 bases. This CDR3 contains 14 residues. Germline V gene data show CDR1 as MNHEY and CDR2 as SVGEGT. Losses at the gene ends were 5 bases for V and 2 bases for J; bases not matched to a gene: 1.

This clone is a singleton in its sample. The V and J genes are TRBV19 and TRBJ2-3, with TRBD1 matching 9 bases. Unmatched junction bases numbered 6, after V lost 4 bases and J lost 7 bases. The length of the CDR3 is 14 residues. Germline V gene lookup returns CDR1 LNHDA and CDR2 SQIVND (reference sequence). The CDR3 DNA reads TGTGCCAGTAGTACTACAGGGGGCTGGTATACGCAGTATTTT. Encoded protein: CASSTTGGWYTQYF.

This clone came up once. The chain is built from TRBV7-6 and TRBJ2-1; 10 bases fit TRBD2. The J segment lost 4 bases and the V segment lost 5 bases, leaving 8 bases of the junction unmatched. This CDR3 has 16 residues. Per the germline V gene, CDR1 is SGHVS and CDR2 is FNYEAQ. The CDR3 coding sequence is TGTGCCAGCAGCCGCCAGAGTAGCGGGGGGTACAATGAGCAGTTCTTC. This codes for CASSRQSSGGYNEQFF.

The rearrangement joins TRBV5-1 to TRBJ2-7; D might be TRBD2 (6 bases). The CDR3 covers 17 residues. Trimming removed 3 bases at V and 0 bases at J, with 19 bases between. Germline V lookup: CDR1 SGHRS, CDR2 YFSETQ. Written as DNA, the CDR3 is TGCGCCAGCAGCTATGAGGAGGGACGGCCGAGCTCCTACGAGCAGTACTTC. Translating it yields CASSYEEGRPSSYEQYF. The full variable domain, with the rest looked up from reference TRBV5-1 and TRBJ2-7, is KAGVTQTPRYLIKTRGQQVTLSCSPISGHRSVSWYQQTPGQGLQFLFEYFSETQRNKGNFPGRFSGRQFSNSRSEMNVSTLELGDSALYLCASSYEEGRPSSYEQYFGPGTRLTVT.

CDR3 nucleotide sequence: TGCAGCGTTGAAGATGCTGGCAGGGCTAACTATGGCTACACCTTC. Amino acids: CSVEDAGRANYGYTF. This rearrangement joins TRBV29-1 to TRBJ1-2, with D perhaps TRBD1 (5 bases). Germline values: CDR1 SQVTM, CDR2 ANQGSEA. Trimming pared 0 bases from V and 0 bases from J, leaving 11 bases between. There are 15 residues in the CDR3.

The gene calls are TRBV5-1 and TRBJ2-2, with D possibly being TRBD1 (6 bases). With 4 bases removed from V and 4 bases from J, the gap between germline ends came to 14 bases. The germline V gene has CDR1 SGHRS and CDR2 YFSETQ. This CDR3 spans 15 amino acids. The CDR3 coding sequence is TGCGCCAGCAGCCCAGACAGGCCTGCCACCGGGGAGCTGTTTTTT. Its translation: CASSPDRPATGELFF.

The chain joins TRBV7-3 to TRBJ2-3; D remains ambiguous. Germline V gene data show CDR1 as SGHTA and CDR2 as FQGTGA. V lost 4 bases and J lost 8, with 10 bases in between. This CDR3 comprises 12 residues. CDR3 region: CASSSPLSTQYF. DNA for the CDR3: TGTGCCAGCAGCTCCCCCCTCAGTACGCAGTATTTT.

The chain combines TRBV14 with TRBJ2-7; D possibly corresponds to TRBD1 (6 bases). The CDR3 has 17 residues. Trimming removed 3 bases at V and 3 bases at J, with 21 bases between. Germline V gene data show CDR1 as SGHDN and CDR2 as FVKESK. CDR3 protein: CASSHRGTEYLLYEQYF. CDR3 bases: TGTGCCAGCAGCCATAGGGGGACGGAGTACCTTCTCTACGAGCAGTACTTC. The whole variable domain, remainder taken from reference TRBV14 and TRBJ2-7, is EAGVTQFPSHSVIEKGQTVTLRCDPISGHDNLYWYRRVMGKEIKFLLHFVKESKQDESGMPNNRFLAERTGGTYSTLKVQPAELEDSGVYFCASSHRGTEYLLYEQYFGPGTRLTVT.

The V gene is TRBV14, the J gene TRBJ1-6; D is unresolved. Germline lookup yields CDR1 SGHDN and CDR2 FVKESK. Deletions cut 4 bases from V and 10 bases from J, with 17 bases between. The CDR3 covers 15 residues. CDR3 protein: CASSLRSDIGSPLHF. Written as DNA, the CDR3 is TGTGCCAGCAGCCTACGTTCGGATATCGGGTCACCCCTCCACTTT.

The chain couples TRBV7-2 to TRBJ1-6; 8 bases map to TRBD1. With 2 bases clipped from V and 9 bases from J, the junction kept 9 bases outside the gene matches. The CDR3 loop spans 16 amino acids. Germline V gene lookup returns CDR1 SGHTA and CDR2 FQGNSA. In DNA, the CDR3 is TGTGCCAGCAGCTTAATGACAGGGGAATTGGGTTCACCCCTCCACTTT. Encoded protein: CASSLMTGELGSPLHF. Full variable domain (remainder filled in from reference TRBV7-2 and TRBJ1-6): GAGVSQSPSNKVTEKGKDVELRCDPISGHTALYWYRQSLGQGLEFLIYFQGNSAPDKSGLPSDRFSAERTGGSVSTLTIQRTQQEDSAVYLCASSLMTGELGSPLHFGNGTRLTVT.

The CDR3 DNA reads TGTGCCAGTAGTAGGGACAGGAACACAGATACGCAGTATTTT. This translates into CASSRDRNTDTQYF. V and J are TRBV19 and TRBJ2-3; 8 bases agree with TRBD1. The V and J ends lost 4 bases and 2 bases, in that order; junction bases with no gene match: 2. The germline gives CDR1 LNHDA, CDR2 SQIVND (reference sequence). CDR3 size: 14 residues.

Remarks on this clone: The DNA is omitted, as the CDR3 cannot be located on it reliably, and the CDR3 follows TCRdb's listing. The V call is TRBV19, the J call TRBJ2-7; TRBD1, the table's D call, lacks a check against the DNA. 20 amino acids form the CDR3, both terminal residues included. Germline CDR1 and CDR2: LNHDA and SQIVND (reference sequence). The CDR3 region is CASSRQLSISVPVVAGGQYF.

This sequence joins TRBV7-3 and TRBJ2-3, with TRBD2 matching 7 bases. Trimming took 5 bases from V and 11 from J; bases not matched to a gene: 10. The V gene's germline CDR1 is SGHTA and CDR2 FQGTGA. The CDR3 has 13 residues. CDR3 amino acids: CASSPLAGPQQYF. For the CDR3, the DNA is TGTGCCAGCAGCCCCTTAGCGGGCCCTCAGCAGTATTTT.

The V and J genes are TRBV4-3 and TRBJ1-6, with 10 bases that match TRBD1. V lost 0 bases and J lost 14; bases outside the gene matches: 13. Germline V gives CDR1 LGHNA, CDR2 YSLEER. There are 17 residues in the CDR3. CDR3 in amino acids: CASSQEKGTGALGALHF. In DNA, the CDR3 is TGCGCCAGCAGCCAAGAGAAGGGGACAGGGGCCCTGGGGGCCCTCCACTTT.